The present T cell receptor (beta chain) was sequenced within a study of shared clonotypes between healthy human individuals. The CDR3 is made up of 15 amino acids. Germline CDR1 SGHNT, CDR2 YENEEA. V was pared by 5 bases and J by 9 bases, with 11 bases of the junction left unmatched. In replicate PCRs of sorted subsets, 150 to 200 ng DNA, approximately 28,000 T cell genomes, was used. Data came from immunoSEQ multiplex PCR; TCRdb stores just in-frame clones and leaves some out. The sample lists millions of clones, around 94% occurring once. The sequence derives from a man younger than 35 in good health. The sample comprised naive CD4+ T cells sorted from blood. Sample subset: CD45RA+ positively selected. The V and J genes are TRBV11-3 and TRBJ2-1, with TRBD1 matching 9 bases. CDR3 sequence (DNA): TGTGCCAGCAGCAATCCGGGACAGGGTTTAAGTGAGCAGTTCTTC. Translated, it gives CASSNPGQGLSEQFF.